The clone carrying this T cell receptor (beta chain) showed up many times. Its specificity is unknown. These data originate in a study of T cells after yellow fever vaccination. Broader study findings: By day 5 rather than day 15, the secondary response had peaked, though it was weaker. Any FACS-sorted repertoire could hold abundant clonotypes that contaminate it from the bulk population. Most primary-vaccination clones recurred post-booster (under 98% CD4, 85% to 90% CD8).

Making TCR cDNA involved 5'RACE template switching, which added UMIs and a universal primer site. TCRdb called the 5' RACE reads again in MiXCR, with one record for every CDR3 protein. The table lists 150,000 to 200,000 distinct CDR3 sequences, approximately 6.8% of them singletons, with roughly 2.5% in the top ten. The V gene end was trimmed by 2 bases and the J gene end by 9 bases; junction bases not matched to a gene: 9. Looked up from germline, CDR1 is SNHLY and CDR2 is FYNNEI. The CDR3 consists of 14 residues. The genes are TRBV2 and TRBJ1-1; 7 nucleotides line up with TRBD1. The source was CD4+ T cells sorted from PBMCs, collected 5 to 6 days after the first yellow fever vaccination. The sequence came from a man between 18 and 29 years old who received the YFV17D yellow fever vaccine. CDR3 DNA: TGTGCCAGCAGTGAATCCCCCGGACAGGTCCAAGCTTTCTTT. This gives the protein CASSESPGQVQAFF.